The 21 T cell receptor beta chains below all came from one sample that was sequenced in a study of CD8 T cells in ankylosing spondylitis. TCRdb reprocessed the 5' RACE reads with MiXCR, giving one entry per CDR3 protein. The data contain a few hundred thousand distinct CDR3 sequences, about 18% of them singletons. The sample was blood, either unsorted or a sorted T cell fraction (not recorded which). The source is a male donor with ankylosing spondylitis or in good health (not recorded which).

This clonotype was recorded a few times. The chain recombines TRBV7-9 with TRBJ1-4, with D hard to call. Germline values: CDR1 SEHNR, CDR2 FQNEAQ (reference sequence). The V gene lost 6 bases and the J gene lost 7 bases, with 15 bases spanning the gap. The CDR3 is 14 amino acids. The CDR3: CASRVSSPSEKLFF. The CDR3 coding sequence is TGTGCCAGCAGAGTCTCGAGTCCCAGTGAAAAACTGTTTTTT.

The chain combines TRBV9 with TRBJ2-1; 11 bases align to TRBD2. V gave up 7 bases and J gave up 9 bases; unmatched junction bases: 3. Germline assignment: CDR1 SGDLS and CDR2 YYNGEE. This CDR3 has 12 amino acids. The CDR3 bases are TGTGCCAGCGGGCTAGCGGGAGGTGAGCAGTTCTTC. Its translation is CASGLAGGEQFF.

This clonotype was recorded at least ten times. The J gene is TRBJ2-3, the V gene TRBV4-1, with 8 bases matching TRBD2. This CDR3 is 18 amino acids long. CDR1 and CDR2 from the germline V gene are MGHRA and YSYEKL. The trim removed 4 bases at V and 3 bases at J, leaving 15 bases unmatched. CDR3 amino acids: CASSRKSLVTSVTDTQYF. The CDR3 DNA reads TGCGCCAGCAGCCGGAAGTCTTTAGTGACTAGCGTAACAGATACGCAGTATTTT.

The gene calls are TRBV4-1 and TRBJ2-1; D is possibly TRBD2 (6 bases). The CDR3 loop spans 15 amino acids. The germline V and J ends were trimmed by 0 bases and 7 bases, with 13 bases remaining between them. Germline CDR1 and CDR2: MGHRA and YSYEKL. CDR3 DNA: TGCGCCAGCAGCCAAGATAAGGAGGGGTTGAATGAGCAGTTCTTC. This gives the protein CASSQDKEGLNEQFF.

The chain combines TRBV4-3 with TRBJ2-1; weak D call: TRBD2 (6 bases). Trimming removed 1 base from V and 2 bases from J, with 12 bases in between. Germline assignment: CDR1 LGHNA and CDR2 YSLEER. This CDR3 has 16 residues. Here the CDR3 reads CASSQGTSFPYNEQFF. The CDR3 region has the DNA TGCGCCAGCAGCCAAGGCACTAGCTTCCCCTACAATGAGCAGTTCTTC.

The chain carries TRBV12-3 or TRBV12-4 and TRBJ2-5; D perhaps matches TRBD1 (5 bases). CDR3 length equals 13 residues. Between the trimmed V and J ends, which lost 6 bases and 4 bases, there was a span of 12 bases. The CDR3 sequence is CASSPRQGETQYF. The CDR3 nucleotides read TGTGCCAGCAGCCCTCGGCAGGGAGAGACCCAGTACTTC.

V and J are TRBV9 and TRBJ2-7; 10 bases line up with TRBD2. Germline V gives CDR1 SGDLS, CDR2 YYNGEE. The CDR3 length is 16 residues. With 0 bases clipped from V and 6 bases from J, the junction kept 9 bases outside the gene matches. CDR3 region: CASSVEAGGPFIEQYF. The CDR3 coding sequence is TGTGCCAGCAGCGTAGAAGCGGGAGGGCCTTTTATCGAGCAGTACTTC.

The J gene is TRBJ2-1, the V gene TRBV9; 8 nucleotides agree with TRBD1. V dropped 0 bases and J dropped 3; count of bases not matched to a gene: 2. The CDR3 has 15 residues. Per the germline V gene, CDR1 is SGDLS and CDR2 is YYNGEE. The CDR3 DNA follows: TGTGCCAGCAGCGTAGAAGGGACAGGCTACAATGAGCAGTTCTTC. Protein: CASSVEGTGYNEQFF.

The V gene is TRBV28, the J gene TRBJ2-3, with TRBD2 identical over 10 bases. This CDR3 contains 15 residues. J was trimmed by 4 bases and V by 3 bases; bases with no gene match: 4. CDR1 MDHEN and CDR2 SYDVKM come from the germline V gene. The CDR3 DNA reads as TGTGCCAGCAGTTTCCCTAGCGGGAGTTCAGATACGCAGTATTTT. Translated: CASSFPSGSSDTQYF.

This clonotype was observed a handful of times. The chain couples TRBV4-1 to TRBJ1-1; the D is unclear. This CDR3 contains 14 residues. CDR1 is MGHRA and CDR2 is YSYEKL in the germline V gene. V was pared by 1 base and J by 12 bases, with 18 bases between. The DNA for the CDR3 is TGCGCCAGCAGCCAAGTCTACCCGTCTCCTGCGTCTTTCTTT. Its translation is CASSQVYPSPASFF.

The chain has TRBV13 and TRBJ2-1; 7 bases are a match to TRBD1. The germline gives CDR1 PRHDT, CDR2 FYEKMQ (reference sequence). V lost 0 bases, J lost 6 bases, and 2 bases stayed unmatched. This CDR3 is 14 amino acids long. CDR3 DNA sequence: TGTGCCAGCAGCTTAGGCAGGACAGGCAATGAGCAGTTCTTC. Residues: CASSLGRTGNEQFF.

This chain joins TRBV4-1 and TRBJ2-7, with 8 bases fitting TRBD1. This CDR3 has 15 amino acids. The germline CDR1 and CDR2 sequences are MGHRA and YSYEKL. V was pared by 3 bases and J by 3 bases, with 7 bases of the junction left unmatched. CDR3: CASSHGQGPFYEQYF. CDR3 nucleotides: TGCGCCAGCAGCCACGGACAGGGTCCATTCTACGAGCAGTACTTC.

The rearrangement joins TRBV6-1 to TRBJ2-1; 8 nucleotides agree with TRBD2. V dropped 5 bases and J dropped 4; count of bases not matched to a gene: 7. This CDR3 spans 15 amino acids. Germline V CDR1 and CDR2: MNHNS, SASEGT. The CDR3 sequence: CASSPPGLEYNEQFF. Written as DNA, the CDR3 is TGTGCCAGCAGTCCTCCGGGACTAGAATACAATGAGCAGTTCTTC.

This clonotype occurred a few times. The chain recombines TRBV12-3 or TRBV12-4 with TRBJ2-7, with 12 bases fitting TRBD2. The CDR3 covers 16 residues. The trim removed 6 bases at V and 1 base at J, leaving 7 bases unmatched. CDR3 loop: CASSTRLAGVSYEQYF. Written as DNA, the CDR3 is TGTGCCAGCAGCACCAGACTAGCGGGAGTATCCTACGAGCAGTACTTC.

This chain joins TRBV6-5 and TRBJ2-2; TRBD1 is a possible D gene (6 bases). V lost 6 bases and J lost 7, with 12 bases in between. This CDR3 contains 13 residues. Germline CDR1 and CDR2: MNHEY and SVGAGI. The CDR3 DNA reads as TGTGCCAGCAGGTACAGGGACCGCGGGGAGCTGTTTTTT. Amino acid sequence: CASRYRDRGELFF.

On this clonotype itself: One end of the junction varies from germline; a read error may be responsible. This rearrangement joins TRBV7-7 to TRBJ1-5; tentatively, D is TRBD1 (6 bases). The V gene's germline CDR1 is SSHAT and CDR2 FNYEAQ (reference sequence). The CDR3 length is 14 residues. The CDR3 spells CASSSQGSNQPQHF. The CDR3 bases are TGTGCTAGCAGCTCACAGGGCAGCAATCAGCCCCAGCATTTT.

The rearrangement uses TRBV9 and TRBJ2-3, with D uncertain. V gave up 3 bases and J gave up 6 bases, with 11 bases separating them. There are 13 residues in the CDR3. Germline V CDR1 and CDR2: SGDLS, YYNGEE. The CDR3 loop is CASSAPSGDTQYF. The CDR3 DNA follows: TGTGCCAGCAGCGCCCCCAGTGGGGATACGCAGTATTTT.

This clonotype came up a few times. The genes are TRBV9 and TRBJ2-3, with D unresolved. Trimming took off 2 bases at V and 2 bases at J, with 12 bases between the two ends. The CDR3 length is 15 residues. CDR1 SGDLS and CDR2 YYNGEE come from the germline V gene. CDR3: CASSVLSPVTDTQYF. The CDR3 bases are TGTGCCAGCAGCGTTTTGTCCCCGGTCACAGATACGCAGTATTTT.

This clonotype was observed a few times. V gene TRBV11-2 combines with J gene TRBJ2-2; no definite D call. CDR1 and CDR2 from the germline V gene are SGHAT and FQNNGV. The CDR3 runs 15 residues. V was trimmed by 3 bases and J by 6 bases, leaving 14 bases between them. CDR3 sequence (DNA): TGTGCCAGCAGCTTGGACCCCCGTGTGGCCGGGGAGCTGTTTTTT. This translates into CASSLDPRVAGELFF.

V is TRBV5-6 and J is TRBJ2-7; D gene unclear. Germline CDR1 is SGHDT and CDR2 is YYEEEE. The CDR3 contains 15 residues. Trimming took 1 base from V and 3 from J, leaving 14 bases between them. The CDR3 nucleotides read TGTGCCAGCAGCTTGTGGAAGGCCACCCGCTACGAGCAGTACTTC. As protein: CASSLWKATRYEQYF.

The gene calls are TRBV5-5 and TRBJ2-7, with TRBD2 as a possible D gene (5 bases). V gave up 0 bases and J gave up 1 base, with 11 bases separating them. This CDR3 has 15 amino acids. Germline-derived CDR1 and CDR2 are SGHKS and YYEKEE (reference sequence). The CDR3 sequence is CASSLDSGRSYEQYF. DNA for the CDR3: TGTGCCAGCAGCTTGGACAGCGGTAGATCCTACGAGCAGTACTTC.